Sequencing of this T cell receptor beta chain was carried out in a study of neurological immune-mediated disorders. The group of healthy controls was made up of people who were blood bank volunteers in Maryland, USA. Trimming took 3 bases from V and 12 from J, leaving 24 bases between them. In germline, CDR1 is SGHRS, CDR2 YFSETQ. The CDR3 sequence is 16 residues long. The cDNA came from 5'RACE with 10-nucleotide random UMIs. Each CDR3 protein is one row after TCRdb ran MiXCR on the 5' RACE reads. The data contain 70,000 to 95,000 distinct CDR3 sequences, over 12% of them singletons. Source material: PBMCs. The chain combines TRBV5-1 with TRBJ1-4, with unresolved D. The clonotype was recovered from a woman aged 45-65 years in good health. The CDR3 nucleotides read TGCGCCAGCAGCTCCGACCCCGGAACATGGGTTTCGGAACTGTTTTTT. It translates to CASSSDPGTWVSELFF. The complete variable domain, with remaining parts taken from reference TRBV5-1 and TRBJ1-4, reads KAGVTQTPRYLIKTRGQQVTLSCSPISGHRSVSWYQQTPGQGLQFLFEYFSETQRNKGNFPGRFSGRQFSNSRSEMNVSTLELGDSALYLCASSSDPGTWVSELFFGSGTQLSVL.